The text below deals with one TCR beta chain. This sample was included in a study of shared clonotypes between healthy human individuals. In germline, CDR1 is SGHTA, CDR2 FQGNSA. CDR3 length: 13 amino acids. The junction had 6 bases not matched to a gene; V was cut back by 5 bases and J by 6 bases. All donors were healthy HIV-negative adults lacking recent acute infections or vaccinations. Produced via immunoSEQ multiplex PCR; TCRdb's table is partial and in-frame only. The sample carries approximately 2.4 million clones, more than 90% recorded once. This clonotype was sampled from a man between 18 and 35 years old in good health. The V gene is TRBV7-2, the J gene TRBJ2-7, with 8 bases aligning to TRBD1. The sample consisted of naive CD4+ T cells sorted from blood. The subset: CD45RA+ positively selected. The CDR3, as DNA: TGTGCCAGCAGCCCGGGACAGGCCTTCGAGCAGTACTTC. This encodes CASSPGQAFEQYF.